This passage covers 18 T cell receptor beta chains from one sample sequenced in a study of chemoradiotherapy in HPV16-positive cancers. Using immunoSEQ multiplex PCR, the repertoire was profiled, and TCRdb retains in-frame clones only, with some absent. In the table there are under 15,000 clones, under 80% of which are singletons. The sample was gathered from a patient who underwent chemoradiotherapy. The receptors stem from a human donor with HPV-associated anogenital cancer.

The chain couples TRBV4-1 to TRBJ2-7; 7 bases align to TRBD1. The ends lost 4 bases at V and 5 bases at J; junction bases unmatched: 11. Germline-derived CDR1 and CDR2 are MGHRA and YSYEKL. The CDR3 covers 15 residues. CDR3 in amino acids: CASSRRGTDSHEQYF. The CDR3 DNA reads TGCGCCAGCAGCCGTCGTGGGACAGATTCCCACGAGCAGTACTTC.

V and J are TRBV7-9 and TRBJ1-2, with TRBD1 identical over 9 bases. Trimming at V came to 5 bases and at J to 8 bases, leaving 12 bases not matched to a gene. The CDR3 runs 15 residues. Germline CDR1 SEHNR, CDR2 FQNEAQ (reference sequence). CDR3 nucleotide sequence: TGTGCCAGCAGCCCCAGAGGACAGGGGATTGGGGGCTACACCTTC. Translated: CASSPRGQGIGGYTF.

The V and J genes are TRBV7-9 and TRBJ1-5, with TRBD1 identical over 7 bases. The germline V gene has CDR1 SEHNR and CDR2 FQNEAQ (reference sequence). Unmatched junction bases numbered 13, after V lost 4 bases and J lost 7 bases. The CDR3 loop spans 16 amino acids. The chain's CDR3 is CASSSTTTGDGQPQHF. The CDR3 nucleotides are TGTGCCAGCAGCTCAACTACCACAGGGGACGGGCAGCCCCAGCATTTT.

This chain connects TRBV14 to TRBJ1-4, with D uncertain. The V end lost 4 bases, the J end lost 8 bases, and 8 bases lay between the germline ends. CDR1 and CDR2 from the germline V gene are SGHDN and FVKESK. The CDR3 is 12 residues long. The CDR3 DNA reads TGTGCCAGCAGCCCTAATAGAGAAAAACTGTTTTTT. Amino acid sequence: CASSPNREKLFF.

The chain uses TRBV5-1 and TRBJ1-4; the D is unclear. This CDR3 region has 14 residues. The germline V gene encodes CDR1 SGHRS and CDR2 YFSETQ. V dropped 1 base and J dropped 7 bases, with 11 bases sitting between them. This CDR3 is CASSLRRDSEKLFF. As DNA, the CDR3 is TGCGCCAGCAGCTTGAGGCGGGATAGTGAAAAACTGTTTTTT.

This chain joins TRBV4-1 and TRBJ2-3, with D perhaps matching TRBD2 (7 bases). CDR1 MGHRA and CDR2 YSYEKL come from the germline V gene. The CDR3 is 15 residues long. V lost 0 bases, J lost 4 bases, and 11 bases lay in between. CDR3 protein: CASSQERGGADTQYF. Written as DNA, the CDR3 is TGCGCCAGCAGCCAAGAAAGGGGGGGGGCAGATACGCAGTATTTT.

V is TRBV7-2 and J is TRBJ2-7; 8 bases line up with TRBD1. CDR3 size: 18 residues. CDR1 SGHTA and CDR2 FQGNSA come from the germline V gene. V was clipped by 5 bases and J by 4 bases; unmatched bases: 19. This chain's CDR3 is CASSHSTHGQGSRYEQYF. For the CDR3, the DNA is TGTGCCAGCAGCCACTCGACCCATGGACAGGGAAGTAGGTACGAGCAGTACTTC.

V gene TRBV6-5 combines with J gene TRBJ1-2, with TRBD1 matching 10 bases. Germline-derived CDR1 and CDR2 are MNHEY and SVGAGI. This CDR3 spans 15 amino acids. The ends lost 6 bases at V and 4 bases at J; junction bases unmatched: 8. CDR3 protein: CASSSSDRGLYGYTF. CDR3 coding DNA: TGTGCCAGCAGCTCCTCTGACAGGGGGCTCTATGGCTACACCTTC.

V usage is TRBV30 and J usage is TRBJ1-1; unclear D gene. CDR1 and CDR2 from the germline V gene are GTSNPN and SVGIG (reference sequence). V lost 0 bases and J lost 0, with 5 bases in between. The CDR3 length is 13 residues. The CDR3 loop is CAWSVQMNTEAFF. CDR3 sequence (DNA): TGTGCCTGGAGTGTACAGATGAACACTGAAGCTTTCTTT.

The table lists this clone with a few counts. The chain combines TRBV19 with TRBJ1-6; 9 bases align to TRBD1. The CDR3 extends over 14 amino acids. Germline-derived CDR1 and CDR2 are LNHDA and SQIVND (reference sequence). Losses at the gene ends were 8 bases for V and 7 bases for J; bases not matched to a gene: 6. The CDR3 here is CASGDRDQNSPLHF. CDR3 bases: TGTGCCAGTGGGGACAGGGACCAAAATTCACCCCTCCACTTT.

The chain has TRBV30 and TRBJ2-2, with TRBD1 identical over 7 bases. The germline CDR1 and CDR2 sequences are GTSNPN and SVGIG (reference sequence). V trimming: 5 bases; J trimming: 5 bases; junction bases outside the gene matches: 11. The CDR3 totals 15 residues. Here the CDR3 reads CAWDATGSRTGELFF. The CDR3 DNA reads as TGTGCCTGGGATGCGACAGGGAGTCGAACCGGGGAGCTGTTTTTT.

This sequence joins TRBV4-3 and TRBJ1-6; D is unresolved. The germline CDR1 and CDR2 sequences are LGHNA and YSLEER. V was pared by 3 bases and J by 0 bases, with 6 bases between. CDR3 size: 15 residues. The CDR3: CASSQSNSYNSPLHF. CDR3 bases: TGCGCCAGCAGCCAGTCAAACTCCTATAATTCACCCCTCCACTTT.

This clone was counted a few times. This chain joins TRBV7-6 and TRBJ1-6; no clear D. Per the germline V gene, CDR1 is SGHVS and CDR2 is FNYEAQ. The CDR3 runs 13 residues. V lost 4 bases and J 2 bases, leaving 3 bases between the germline ends. DNA for the CDR3: TGTGCCAGCAGCTCAGCCTATAATTCACCCCTCCACTTT. This encodes CASSSAYNSPLHF.

This chain uses TRBV18 with TRBJ2-3; D is unresolved. The CDR3 has 16 amino acids. The germline CDR1 and CDR2 sequences are KGHSH and LQKENI. V was pared by 3 bases and J by 4 bases, with 17 bases between. The CDR3 is CASSPGKPALADTQYF. CDR3 bases: TGTGCCAGCTCACCGGGAAAGCCCGCCCTCGCAGATACGCAGTATTTT.

The genes are TRBV11-2 and TRBJ2-7, with 11 positions matching TRBD1. Germline CDR1 is SGHAT and CDR2 is FQNNGV. The CDR3 extends over 14 amino acids. After removal of 5 bases from V and 3 bases from J, the junction contained 3 bases not matched to a gene. CDR3 amino acids: CASSLGTGGYEQYF. CDR3 DNA sequence: TGTGCCAGCAGCCTAGGGACAGGGGGCTACGAGCAGTACTTC.

V and J are TRBV7-9 and TRBJ1-1; the D is unclear. Between the trimmed V and J ends, which lost 1 base and 6 bases, there was a span of 6 bases. The CDR3 is 12 amino acids. Germline assignment: CDR1 SEHNR and CDR2 FQNEAQ (reference sequence). The CDR3 loop is CASSLVDAEAFF. In DNA, the CDR3 is TGTGCCAGCAGCTTAGTCGACGCTGAAGCTTTCTTT.

This rearrangement joins TRBV19 to TRBJ1-2; tentatively, D is TRBD1 (6 bases). V dropped 4 bases and J dropped 0 bases, with 15 bases sitting between them. Germline V gene sequence: CDR1 LNHDA, CDR2 SQIVND (reference sequence). This CDR3 is built from 16 residues. As DNA, the CDR3 is TGTGCCAGTAGTACTCCCGGGACACTAGCTAACTATGGCTACACCTTC. Translation gives CASSTPGTLANYGYTF.

The chain employs TRBV7-2 and TRBJ2-3; 8 bases fit TRBD1. There are 15 residues in the CDR3. V shed 3 bases and J 2 bases; nucleotides not matched to a gene: 4. The germline V gene encodes CDR1 SGHTA and CDR2 FQGNSA. In DNA form, the CDR3 reads TGTGCCAGCAGCTTCACAGGGGGGCCCACAGATACGCAGTATTTT. Its translation: CASSFTGGPTDTQYF.